The source of this TCR beta chain is a study of T cell changes during pregnancy in multiple sclerosis. Here immunoSEQ multiplex PCR was the method, and the copy in TCRdb shows in-frame clones only, minus some. The top ten hold approximately 2.5% of the sample, which has about 68,000 clones, approximately 91% seen once. This CDR3 is built from 11 residues. Germline V gene data show CDR1 as GTSNPN and CDR2 as SVGIG (reference sequence). Trimming removed 5 bases at V and 10 bases at J, with 12 bases between. The source of this sequence is a female donor with multiple sclerosis, enrolled in a pregnancy study. This sample comprised peripheral blood, obtained in the first trimester of pregnancy. This chain connects TRBV30 to TRBJ2-1; D possibly corresponds to TRBD2 (7 bases). The CDR3 nucleotides read TGTGCCTGGGAGGGGGGAGGGGAGCAGTTCTTC. Its translation: CAWEGGGEQFF.